Listed here is a single TCR beta chain. This clone was seen a single time. No antigen is known for it. Base quality data are lacking; no much larger clone is found one base away. This sample was taken from a study of T cell responses to AZD1222 COVID-19 vaccine (dated by TCRdb to about 2021). Concerning the study at large: AZD1222 recipients whose second dose came at about 4 weeks and those whose second dose came at about 12 weeks were combined into one group, since spike-specific TCR depth and breadth did not differ between the two schedules. TCR sequencing covered 233 trial participants: 207 given two doses of AZD1222 and around 25 given two doses of MenACWY control vaccine. Trial participants were enrolled into age subgroups of 18-55, 56-69 and 70-plus years, which contained 148, 28 and 57 TCR-sequenced participants, respectively. Results and caveats for the whole study, not just this receptor: Epitopes outside the regions mutated in the B.1.351 and B.1.1.7 variants were reportedly recognized by nearly half of the unique spike-specific TCRs. In the small 56-69-year group, the increase in depth fell short of significance, most likely because of low power. Most participants were white British and females outnumbered males, and the authors suggested that clonal diversity may have been underestimated. A significant rise in spike-specific TCR breadth and depth was observed after two AZD1222 doses relative to day 0 and relative to MenACWY recipients. No day 14 peak-response samples were available, so repertoires were characterized only after the peak T cell response. Conclusions about previously exposed vaccinees were limited because only six AZD1222 recipients were SARS-CoV-2 seropositive at baseline. CD4 TCRs associated with the vaccine covered the entire spike protein, and the dominant responses were in regions 160-218 and 743-854.

The CDR3 regions of human TCRbeta chains were analyzed by immunosequencing. The paper's processing steps were these. Repertoire TCRs were matched against a reference library of SARS-CoV-2-specific TCRs generated with the MIRA antigen-specificity platform. Breadth was defined as the fraction of unique TCRs that were SARS-CoV-2-associated, and depth was defined as the fraction of total T cells that were SARS-CoV-2-associated. Using the MIRA data, each spike-specific TCR was mapped to the spike region that the TCR reacts to and placed in a CD4 or CD8 class. Log10-transformed breadth and depth values were compared by one-way ANOVA with Sidak's multiple comparisons tests. Sourced from immuneACCESS, this table was stored by TCRdb with only in-frame sequences that have V and J called. A share of the clones is absent; for the studies checked, an unresolved V gene accounts for under half, and the remainder has no known explanation. V, J and clone size reflect that table, while D and trimming were determined from the DNA. The sample yields more than 95,000 clones; 89% were counted once. Under 5% of the sample is in the top ten clones.

The CDR3 runs 13 amino acids, cysteine and phenylalanine included. Only the CDR3 region is kept as DNA, spanning 39 bases read in frame from base 1. At the junction V is shortened by 4 bases and J by 7 bases, with 11 bases in between. The time point label here, explained by the study, means: baseline before first vaccination. Samples from vaccinated people were obtained from the UK trials COV001 and COV002, which included a single-blind randomized controlled phase 2/3 trial of AZD1222 (ChAdOx1 nCoV-19) in healthy adults. For TCRbeta chain sequencing, PBMC samples were collected from trial participants at day 0 and at day 28 after the second dose.

Source: peripheral blood, taken on day 0 of AZD1222 vaccination. The sequence was obtained from an adult in good health. The sequence links TRBV12-3 or TRBV12-4 to TRBJ1-5, with no D gene named confidently. At the DNA level, the sequence is TGTGCCAGCAGTTCCAATGTGGGGCAGCCCCAGCATTTT. The resulting protein is CASSSNVGQPQHF.